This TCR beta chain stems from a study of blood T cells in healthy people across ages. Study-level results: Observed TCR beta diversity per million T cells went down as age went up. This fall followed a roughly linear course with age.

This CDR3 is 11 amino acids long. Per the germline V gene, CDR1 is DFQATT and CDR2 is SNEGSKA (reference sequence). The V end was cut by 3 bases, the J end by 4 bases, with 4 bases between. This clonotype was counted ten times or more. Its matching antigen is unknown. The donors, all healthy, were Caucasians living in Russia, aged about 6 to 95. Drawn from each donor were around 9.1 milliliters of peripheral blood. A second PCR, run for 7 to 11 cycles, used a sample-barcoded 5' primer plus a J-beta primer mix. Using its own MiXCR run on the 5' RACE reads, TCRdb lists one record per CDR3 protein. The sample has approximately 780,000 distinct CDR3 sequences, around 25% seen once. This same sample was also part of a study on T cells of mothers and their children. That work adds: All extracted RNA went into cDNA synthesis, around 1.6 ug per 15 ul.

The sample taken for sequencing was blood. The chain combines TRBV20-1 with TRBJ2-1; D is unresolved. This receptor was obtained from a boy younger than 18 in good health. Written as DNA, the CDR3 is TGCAGTGCTAGGGGGTACAATGAGCAGTTCTTC. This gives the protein CSARGYNEQFF.